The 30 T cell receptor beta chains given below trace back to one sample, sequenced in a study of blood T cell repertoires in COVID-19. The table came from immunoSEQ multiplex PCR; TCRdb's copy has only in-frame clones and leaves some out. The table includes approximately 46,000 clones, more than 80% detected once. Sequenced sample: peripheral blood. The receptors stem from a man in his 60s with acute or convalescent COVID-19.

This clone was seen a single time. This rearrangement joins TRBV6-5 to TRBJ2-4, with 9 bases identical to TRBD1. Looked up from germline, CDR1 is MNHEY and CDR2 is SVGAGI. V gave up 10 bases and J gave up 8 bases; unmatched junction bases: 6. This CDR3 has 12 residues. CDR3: CAIRDRAHIQYF. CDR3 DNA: TGTGCCATCCGGGACAGGGCCCACATTCAGTACTTC.

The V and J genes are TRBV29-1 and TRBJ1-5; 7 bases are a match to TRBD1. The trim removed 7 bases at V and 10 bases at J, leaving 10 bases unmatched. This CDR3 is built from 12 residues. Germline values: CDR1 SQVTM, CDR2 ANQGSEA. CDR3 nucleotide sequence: TGCAGCGCAATAAGACAGGGAGGACCCCAGCATTTT. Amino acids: CSAIRQGGPQHF.

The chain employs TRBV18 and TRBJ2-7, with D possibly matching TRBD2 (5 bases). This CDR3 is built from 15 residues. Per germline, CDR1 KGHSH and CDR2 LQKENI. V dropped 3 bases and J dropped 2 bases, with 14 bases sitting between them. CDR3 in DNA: TGTGCCAGCTCACCCTTCCCAAGCGGTACCTACGAGCAGTACTTC. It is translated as CASSPFPSGTYEQYF.

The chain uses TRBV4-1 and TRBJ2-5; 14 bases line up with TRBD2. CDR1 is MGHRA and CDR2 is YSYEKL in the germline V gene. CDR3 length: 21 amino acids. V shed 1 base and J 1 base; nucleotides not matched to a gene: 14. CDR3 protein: CASSQGRGLAGGGGVQETQYF. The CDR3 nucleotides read TGCGCCAGCAGCCAAGGGAGAGGACTAGCGGGAGGTGGGGGGGTCCAAGAGACCCAGTACTTC.

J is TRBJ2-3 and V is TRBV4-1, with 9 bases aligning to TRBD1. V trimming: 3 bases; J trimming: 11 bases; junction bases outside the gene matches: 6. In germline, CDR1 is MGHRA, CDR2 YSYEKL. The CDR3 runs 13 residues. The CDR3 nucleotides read TGCGCCAGCAGCCAGGCAGGGACAGGGCGGCAGTATTTT. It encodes CASSQAGTGRQYF.

CDR3: CASSLTGGQETQYF. The CDR3 bases are TGCGCCAGCAGCTTGACAGGGGGCCAAGAGACCCAGTACTTC. V and J are TRBV5-1 and TRBJ2-5, with 8 bases aligning to TRBD1. There are 14 residues in the CDR3. Germline V lookup: CDR1 SGHRS, CDR2 YFSETQ. V shed 1 base and J 1 base; nucleotides not matched to a gene: 0.

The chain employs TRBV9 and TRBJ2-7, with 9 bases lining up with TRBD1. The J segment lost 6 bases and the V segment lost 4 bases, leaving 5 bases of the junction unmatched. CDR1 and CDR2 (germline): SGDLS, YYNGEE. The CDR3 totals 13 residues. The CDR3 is CASSPWTGAEQYF. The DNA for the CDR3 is TGTGCCAGCAGCCCGTGGACAGGGGCCGAGCAGTACTTC.

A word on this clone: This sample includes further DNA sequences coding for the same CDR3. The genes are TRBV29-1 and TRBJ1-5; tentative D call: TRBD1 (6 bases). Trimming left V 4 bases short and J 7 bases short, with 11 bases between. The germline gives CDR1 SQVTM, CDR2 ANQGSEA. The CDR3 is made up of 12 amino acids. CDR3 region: CSVGGRGQPQHF. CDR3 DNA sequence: TGCAGCGTTGGAGGAAGGGGGCAGCCCCAGCATTTT.

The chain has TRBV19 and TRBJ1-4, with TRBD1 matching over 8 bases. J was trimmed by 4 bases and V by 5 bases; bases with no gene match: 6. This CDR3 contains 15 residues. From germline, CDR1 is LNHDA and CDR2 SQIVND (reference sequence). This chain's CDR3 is CASSLRTGLNEKLFF. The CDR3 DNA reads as TGTGCCAGTAGTCTCCGGACAGGGCTTAATGAAAAACTGTTTTTT.

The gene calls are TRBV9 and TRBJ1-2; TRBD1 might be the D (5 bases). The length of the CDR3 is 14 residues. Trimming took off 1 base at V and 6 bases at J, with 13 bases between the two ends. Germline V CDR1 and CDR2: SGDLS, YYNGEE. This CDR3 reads CASSVIGGRHGYTF. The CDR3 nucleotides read TGTGCCAGCAGCGTAATCGGGGGGAGGCATGGCTACACCTTC. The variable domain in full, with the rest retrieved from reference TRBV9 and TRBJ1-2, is DSGVTQTPKHLITATGQRVTLRCSPRSGDLSVYWYQQSLDQGLQFLIQYYNGEERAKGNILERFSAQQFPDLHSELNLSSLELGDSALYFCASSVIGGRHGYTFGSGTRLTVV.

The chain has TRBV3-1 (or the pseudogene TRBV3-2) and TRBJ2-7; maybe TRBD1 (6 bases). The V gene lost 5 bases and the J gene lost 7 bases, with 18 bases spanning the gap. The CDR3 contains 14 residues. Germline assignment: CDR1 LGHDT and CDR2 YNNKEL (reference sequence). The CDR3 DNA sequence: TGTGCCAGCAGCATCACCCCTACAGGGAAGGAGCAGTACTTC. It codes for CASSITPTGKEQYF.

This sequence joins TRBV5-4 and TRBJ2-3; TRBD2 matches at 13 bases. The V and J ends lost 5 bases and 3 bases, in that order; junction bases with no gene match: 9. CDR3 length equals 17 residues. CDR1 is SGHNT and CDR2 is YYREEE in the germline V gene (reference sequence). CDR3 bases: TGTGCCAGCAGTCTGCCGGGACTAGCGGGACAGACAGATACGCAGTATTTT. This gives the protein CASSLPGLAGQTDTQYF.

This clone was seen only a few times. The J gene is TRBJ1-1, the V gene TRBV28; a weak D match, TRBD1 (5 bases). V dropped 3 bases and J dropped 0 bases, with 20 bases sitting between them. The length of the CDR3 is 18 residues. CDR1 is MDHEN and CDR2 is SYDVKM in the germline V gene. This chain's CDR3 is CASSFRPYTGSMNTEAFF. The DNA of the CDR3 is TGTGCCAGCAGTTTCCGCCCCTACACAGGATCGATGAACACTGAAGCTTTCTTT.

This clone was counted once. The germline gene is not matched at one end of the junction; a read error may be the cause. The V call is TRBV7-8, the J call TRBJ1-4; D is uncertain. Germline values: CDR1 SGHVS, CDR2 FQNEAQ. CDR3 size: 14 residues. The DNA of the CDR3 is TGTGCCAGCAGCCCCCTCGAGGCTAATGAAGAACTGTTTTTT. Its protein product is CASSPLEANEELFF. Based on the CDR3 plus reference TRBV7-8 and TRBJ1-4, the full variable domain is GAGVSQSPRYKVAKRGQDVALRCDPISGHVSLFWYQQALGQGPEFLTYFQNEAQLDKSGLPSDRFFAERPEGSVSTLKIQRTQQEDSAVYLCASSPLEANEELFFGSGTQLSVL.

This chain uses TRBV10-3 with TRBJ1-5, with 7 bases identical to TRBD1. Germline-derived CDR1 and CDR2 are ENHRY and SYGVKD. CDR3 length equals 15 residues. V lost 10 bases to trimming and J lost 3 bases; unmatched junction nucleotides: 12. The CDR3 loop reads CATKPTGVNNQPQHF. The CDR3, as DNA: TGTGCCACCAAGCCAACAGGGGTAAACAATCAGCCCCAGCATTTT.

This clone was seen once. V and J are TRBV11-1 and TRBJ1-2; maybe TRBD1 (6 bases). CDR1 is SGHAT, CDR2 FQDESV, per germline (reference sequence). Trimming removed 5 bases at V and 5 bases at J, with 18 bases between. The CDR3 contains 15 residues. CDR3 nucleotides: TGTGCCAGCAGCGGCCGGGACACCGAGGGGTATGGCTACACCTTC. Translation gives CASSGRDTEGYGYTF.

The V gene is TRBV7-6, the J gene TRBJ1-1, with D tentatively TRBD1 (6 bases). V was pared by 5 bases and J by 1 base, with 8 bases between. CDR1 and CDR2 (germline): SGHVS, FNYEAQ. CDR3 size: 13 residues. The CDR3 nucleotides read TGTGCCAGCAGCGTACAGGGGAACACTGAAGCTTTCTTT. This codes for CASSVQGNTEAFF.

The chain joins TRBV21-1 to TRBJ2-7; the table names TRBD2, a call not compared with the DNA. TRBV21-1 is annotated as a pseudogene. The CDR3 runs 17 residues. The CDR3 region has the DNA TGTGCCAGCAGCAAAGCGCGGGCAGGCTTTTTCTCCTACGAGCAGTACTTC. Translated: CASSKARAGFFSYEQYF.

The CDR3 loop reads CASSLIHGGQETQYF. The CDR3 nucleotides are TGTGCCAGCAGCTTAATTCACGGCGGCCAAGAGACCCAGTACTTC. This sequence joins TRBV7-3 and TRBJ2-5; D is unresolved. The CDR3 runs to 15 residues. Trimming left V 1 base short and J 1 base short, with 10 bases between. Germline CDR1 is SGHTA and CDR2 is FQGTGA.

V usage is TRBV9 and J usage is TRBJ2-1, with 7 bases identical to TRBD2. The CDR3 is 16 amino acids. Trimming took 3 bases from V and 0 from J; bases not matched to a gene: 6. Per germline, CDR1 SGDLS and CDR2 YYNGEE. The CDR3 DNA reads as TGTGCCAGCAGCGCCACGGCGGGAGCCTCCTACAATGAGCAGTTCTTC. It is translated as CASSATAGASYNEQFF.

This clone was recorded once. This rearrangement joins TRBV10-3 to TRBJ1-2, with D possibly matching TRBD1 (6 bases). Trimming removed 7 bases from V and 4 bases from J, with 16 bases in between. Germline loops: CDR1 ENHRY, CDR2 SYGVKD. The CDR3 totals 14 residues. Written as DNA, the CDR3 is TGTGCCATCACCCCGAGTCGGGACACCTATGGCTACACCTTC. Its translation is CAITPSRDTYGYTF.

The CDR3: CATSDLYRAEAFF. The CDR3 DNA follows: TGTGCCACCAGTGATTTGTACAGGGCGGAAGCTTTCTTT. The chain carries TRBV24-1 and TRBJ1-1; perhaps TRBD1 as D (6 bases). The CDR3 sequence is 13 residues long. The V and J ends lost 0 bases and 8 bases respectively, with 9 bases between them. CDR1 KGHDR and CDR2 SFDVKD come from the germline V gene.

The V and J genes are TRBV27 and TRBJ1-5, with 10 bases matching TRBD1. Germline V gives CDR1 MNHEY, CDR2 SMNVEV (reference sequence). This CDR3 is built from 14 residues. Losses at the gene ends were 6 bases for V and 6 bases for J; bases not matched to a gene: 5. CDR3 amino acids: CASSGTGVGQPQHF. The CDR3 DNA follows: TGTGCCAGCAGCGGGACAGGGGTAGGTCAGCCCCAGCATTTT.

The CDR3 nucleotides read TGTGCCAGTAGTCTACCCGGGGAGGAGGAGGCTTTCTTT. Amino acids: CASSLPGEEEAFF. The chain couples TRBV19 to TRBJ1-1; D not certain. The CDR3 extends over 13 amino acids. V was shortened by 5 bases and J by 11 bases, with 18 bases between the two germline ends. Germline V gives CDR1 LNHDA, CDR2 SQIVND (reference sequence).

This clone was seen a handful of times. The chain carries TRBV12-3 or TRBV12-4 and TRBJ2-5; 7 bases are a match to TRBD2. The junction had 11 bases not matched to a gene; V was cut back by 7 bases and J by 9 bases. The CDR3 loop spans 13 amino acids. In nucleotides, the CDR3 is TGTGCCAGCACCCCTCGGGGGGTTAGGGCCCAGTACTTC. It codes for CASTPRGVRAQYF.

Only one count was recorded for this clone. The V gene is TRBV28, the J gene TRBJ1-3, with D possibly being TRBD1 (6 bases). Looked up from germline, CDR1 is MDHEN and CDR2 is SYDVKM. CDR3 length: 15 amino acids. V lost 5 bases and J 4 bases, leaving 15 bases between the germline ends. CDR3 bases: TGTGCCAGCAGTCTTCCAACAGGGACCGGAAACACCATATATTTT. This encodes CASSLPTGTGNTIYF. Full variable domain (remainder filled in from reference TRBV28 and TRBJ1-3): DVKVTQSSRYLVKRTGEKVFLECVQDMDHENMFWYRQDPGLGLRLIYFSYDVKMKEKGDIPEGYSVSREKKERFSLILESASTNQTSMYLCASSLPTGTGNTIYFGEGSWLTVV.

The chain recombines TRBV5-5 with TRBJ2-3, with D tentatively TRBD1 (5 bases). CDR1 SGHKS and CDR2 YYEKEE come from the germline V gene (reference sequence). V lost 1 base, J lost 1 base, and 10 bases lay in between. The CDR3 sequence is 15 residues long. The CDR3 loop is CASSLRVGGTDTQYF. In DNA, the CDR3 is TGTGCCAGCAGCTTGAGGGTAGGGGGCACAGATACGCAGTATTTT.

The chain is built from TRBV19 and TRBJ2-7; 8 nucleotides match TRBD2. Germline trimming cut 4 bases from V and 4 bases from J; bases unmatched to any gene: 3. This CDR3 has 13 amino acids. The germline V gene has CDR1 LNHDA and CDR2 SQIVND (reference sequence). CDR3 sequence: CASSTREGYEQYF. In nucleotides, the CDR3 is TGTGCCAGTAGTACCCGGGAGGGGTACGAGCAGTACTTC.

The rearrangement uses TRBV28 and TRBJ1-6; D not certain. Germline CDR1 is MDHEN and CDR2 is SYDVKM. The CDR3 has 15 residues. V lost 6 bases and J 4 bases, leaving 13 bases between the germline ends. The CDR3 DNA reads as TGTGCCAGCAGCCCGAGTTCCGCTTATAATTCACCCCTCCACTTT. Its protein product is CASSPSSAYNSPLHF.

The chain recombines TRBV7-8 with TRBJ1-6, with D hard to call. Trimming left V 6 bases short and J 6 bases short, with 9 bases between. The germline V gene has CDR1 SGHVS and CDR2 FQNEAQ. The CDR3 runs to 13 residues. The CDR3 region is CASRVVANSPLHF. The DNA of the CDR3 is TGTGCCAGCAGAGTAGTAGCTAATTCACCCCTCCACTTT.